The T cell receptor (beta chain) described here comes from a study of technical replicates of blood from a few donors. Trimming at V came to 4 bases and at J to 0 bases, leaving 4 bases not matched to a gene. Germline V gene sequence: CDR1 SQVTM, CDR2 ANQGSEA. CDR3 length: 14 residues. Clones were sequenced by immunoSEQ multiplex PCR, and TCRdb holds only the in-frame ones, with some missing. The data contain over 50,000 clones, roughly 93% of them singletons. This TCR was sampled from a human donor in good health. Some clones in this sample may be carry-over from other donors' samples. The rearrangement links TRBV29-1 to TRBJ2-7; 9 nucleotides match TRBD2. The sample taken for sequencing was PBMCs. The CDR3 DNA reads TGCAGCGTTGGGGGGACTAGCATCTCCTACGAGCAGTACTTC. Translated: CSVGGTSISYEQYF.